This T cell receptor beta chain derives from a study of T cell repertoires in cytomegalovirus infection. Study information: HLA-B-restricted CMV epitopes that are well studied, plus recently identified HLA-C-restricted ones, were used by the study. Both a matching HLA type and CMV infection were indicated by public TCR beta signatures. The study, taken as a whole, reports: Clonotypes of TCR beta that were HLA-C-restricted and CMV-specific dominated the ex vivo response. Identification of carriers of CMV plus the relevant HLA was performed using cumulative public TCR beta family frequency.

With regard to this clonotype: What it recognizes is unknown.

A single record per CDR3 protein comes from TCRdb applying MiXCR to the reads. The data contain around 340,000 distinct CDR3 sequences, about 29% of them singletons. V lost 1 base, J lost 4 bases, and 25 bases lay in between. Germline V lookup: CDR1 SGDLS, CDR2 YYNGEE. This CDR3 is 19 amino acids long. Source: cultured PBMCs, taken from culture after CMV antigen stimulation. The TCR originated in a human donor in good health (CMV status not recorded). Some clones in this sample may be carry-over from other donors' samples. V usage is TRBV9 and J usage is TRBJ2-3; D gene uncertain. CDR3 sequence reads: CASSVRRLGSVQSPDTQYF. The CDR3 DNA sequence: TGTGCCAGCAGCGTAAGGCGTCTGGGGTCGGTGCAGAGTCCAGATACGCAGTATTTT. The complete variable domain, with remaining parts taken from reference TRBV9 and TRBJ2-3, reads DSGVTQTPKHLITATGQRVTLRCSPRSGDLSVYWYQQSLDQGLQFLIQYYNGEERAKGNILERFSAQQFPDLHSELNLSSLELGDSALYFCASSVRRLGSVQSPDTQYFGPGTRLTVL.